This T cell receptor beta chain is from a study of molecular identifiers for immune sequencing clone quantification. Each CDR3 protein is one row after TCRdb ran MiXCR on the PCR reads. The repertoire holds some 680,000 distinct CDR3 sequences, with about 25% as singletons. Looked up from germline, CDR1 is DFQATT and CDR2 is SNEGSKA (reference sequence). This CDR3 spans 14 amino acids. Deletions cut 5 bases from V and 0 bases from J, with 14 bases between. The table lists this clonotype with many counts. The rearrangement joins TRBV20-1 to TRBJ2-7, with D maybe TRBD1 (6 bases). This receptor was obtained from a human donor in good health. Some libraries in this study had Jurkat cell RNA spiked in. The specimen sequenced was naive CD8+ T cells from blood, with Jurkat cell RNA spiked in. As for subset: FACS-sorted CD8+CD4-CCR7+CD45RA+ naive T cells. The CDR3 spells CSAQTGLSSYEQYF. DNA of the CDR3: TGCAGTGCTCAAACAGGGTTGAGCTCCTACGAGCAGTACTTC.